The 11 T cell receptor beta chains reported below all come from one sample, sequenced in a study of cytomegalovirus exposure and HLA in healthy donors. Method: immunoSEQ multiplex PCR; TCRdb's copy keeps in-frame clones and lacks some. In the table there are about 70,000 clones, 94% of which are singletons. Sample: PBMCs. The receptors come from a young woman in good health and CMV-seropositive.

The J gene is TRBJ1-2, the V gene TRBV19, with unresolved D. The CDR3 totals 14 residues. Germline assignment: CDR1 LNHDA and CDR2 SQIVND (reference sequence). V was cut by 4 bases and J by 5 bases, with 14 bases left in between. The CDR3 nucleotides are TGTGCCAGTAGTACCGCGTGGGGAGAGTATGGCTACACCTTC. Translating gives CASSTAWGEYGYTF.

The chain combines TRBV7-9 with TRBJ2-1, with 9 bases aligning to TRBD2. The junction had 4 bases not matched to a gene; V was cut back by 2 bases and J by 5 bases. The V gene's germline CDR1 is SEHNR and CDR2 FQNEAQ (reference sequence). CDR3 length equals 15 residues. The CDR3 loop reads CASSLSRLADNEQFF. The CDR3 coding sequence is TGTGCCAGCAGCTTATCCCGACTAGCGGACAATGAGCAGTTCTTC. The full variable domain, with the rest looked up from reference TRBV7-9 and TRBJ2-1, is DTGVSQNPRHKITKRGQNVTFRCDPISEHNRLYWYRQTLGQGPEFLTYFQNEAQLEKSRLLSDRFSAERPKGSFSTLEIQRTEQGDSAMYLCASSLSRLADNEQFFGPGTRLTVL.

The chain couples TRBV30 to TRBJ1-1; D gene unclear. Germline CDR1 and CDR2: GTSNPN and SVGIG (reference sequence). V was shortened by 0 bases and J by 0 bases, with 17 bases between the two germline ends. The CDR3 is made up of 17 amino acids. As DNA, the CDR3 is TGTGCCTGGAGTGTATATAGGCAGGAGGGCCTGAACACTGAAGCTTTCTTT. Protein: CAWSVYRQEGLNTEAFF.

The CDR3 loop is CASEAGTGLYEQYF. The CDR3 nucleotides are TGCGCCAGCGAAGCCGGGACAGGGTTATACGAGCAGTACTTC. The chain joins TRBV10-2 to TRBJ2-7; 9 bases agree with TRBD1. The length of the CDR3 is 14 residues. Germline V CDR1 and CDR2: WSHSY, SAAADI. Germline trimming cut 8 bases from V and 4 bases from J; bases unmatched to any gene: 9.

The chain employs TRBV11-2 and TRBJ1-1; tentative D call: TRBD1 (5 bases). Germline values: CDR1 SGHAT, CDR2 FQNNGV. CDR3 size: 14 residues. V shed 5 bases and J shed 3 bases, with 13 bases lying between them. As DNA, the CDR3 is TGTGCCAGCAGCCATGGCAGGGATCACACTGAAGCTTTCTTT. Amino acids: CASSHGRDHTEAFF.

The chain is built from TRBV9 and TRBJ2-1; 7 nucleotides line up with TRBD2. V gave up 3 bases and J gave up 3 bases; unmatched junction bases: 12. The CDR3 runs to 17 residues. Germline V gene data show CDR1 as SGDLS and CDR2 as YYNGEE. CDR3 in amino acids: CASSALGVGGDYNEQFF. Written as DNA, the CDR3 is TGTGCCAGCAGCGCCCTTGGTGTGGGAGGGGACTACAATGAGCAGTTCTTC.

The V call is TRBV5-6, the J call TRBJ1-2; maybe TRBD1 (5 bases). The CDR3 extends over 13 amino acids. Germline V gene lookup returns CDR1 SGHDT and CDR2 YYEEEE. V lost 0 bases, J lost 7 bases, and 10 bases lay in between. CDR3 amino acids: CASSLVGRGGYTF. CDR3 coding DNA: TGTGCCAGCAGCTTGGTGGGGCGCGGTGGCTACACCTTC.

J is TRBJ2-3 and V is TRBV6-4; 10 bases match TRBD2. V lost 0 bases, J lost 4 bases, and 4 bases stayed unmatched. Germline values: CDR1 MRHNA, CDR2 SNTAGT. The CDR3 contains 16 residues. CDR3 bases: TGTGCCAGCAGTGACTCGTCTAGCGGGGGTGCAGATACGCAGTATTTT. Its protein product is CASSDSSSGGADTQYF.

The chain has TRBV27 and TRBJ2-2; 10 nucleotides align to TRBD1. Germline V lookup: CDR1 MNHEY, CDR2 SMNVEV (reference sequence). V shed 5 bases, J shed 5 bases, and the junction held 2 bases outside the gene matches. CDR3 length: 14 amino acids. CDR3 loop: CASSPGQGTGELFF. The DNA for the CDR3 is TGTGCCAGCAGTCCGGGACAGGGGACCGGGGAGCTGTTTTTT.

The chain uses TRBV28 and TRBJ2-7; D is unresolved. This CDR3 comprises 12 residues. In germline, CDR1 is MDHEN, CDR2 SYDVKM. Trimming stripped 2 bases from V and 4 bases from J, with 6 bases between. In DNA form, the CDR3 reads TGTGCCAGCAGTTTAAGGAGATACGAGCAGTACTTC. This codes for CASSLRRYEQYF.

This clone was observed a single time. The V call is TRBV7-2, the J call TRBJ2-1; maybe TRBD2 (5 bases). CDR3 length equals 15 residues. CDR1 and CDR2 (germline): SGHTA, FQGNSA. V lost 2 bases and J lost 5, with 13 bases in between. This CDR3 reads CASSLSDYLNNEQFF. The CDR3 bases are TGTGCCAGCAGCTTAAGCGACTACCTTAACAATGAGCAGTTCTTC.